One and the same sample provided the 6 T cell receptor beta chains below, sequenced in a study of blood T cell repertoires in COVID-19. Libraries were prepared by immunoSEQ multiplex PCR; TCRdb keeps only in-frame clonotypes and omits some of them. This sample has approximately 400,000 clones; about 89% occur once, and the top ten carry approximately 1.2%. The sample consisted of PBMCs or T cells enriched from blood (not recorded which). The source is a man in his thirties or forties who had recovered from COVID-19.

The rearrangement uses TRBV2 and TRBJ1-2, with 8 bases identical to TRBD1. V lost 6 bases to trimming and J lost 6 bases; unmatched junction nucleotides: 12. CDR1 is SNHLY, CDR2 FYNNEI, per germline. The CDR3 is 15 residues long. The CDR3 reads CASRDRVSVSDGYTF. CDR3 bases: TGTGCCAGCAGGGACAGGGTCTCTGTTTCTGATGGCTACACCTTC.

The J gene is TRBJ1-1, the V gene TRBV5-4; D might be TRBD1 (6 bases). The V and J ends lost 5 bases and 6 bases respectively, with 17 bases between them. Looked up from germline, CDR1 is SGHNT and CDR2 is YYREEE (reference sequence). The CDR3 is made up of 14 amino acids. The CDR3: CASSSRIGGAEAFF. CDR3 DNA sequence: TGTGCCAGCAGTTCCCGGATAGGGGGGGCTGAAGCTTTCTTT.

This chain links TRBV7-2 with TRBJ2-2; D is perhaps TRBD2 (6 bases). From germline, CDR1 is SGHTA and CDR2 FQGNSA. Trimming pared 6 bases from V and 0 bases from J, leaving 14 bases between. The CDR3 extends over 16 amino acids. The chain's CDR3 is CASRVGGSANTGELFF. The CDR3 DNA reads TGTGCCAGCAGGGTGGGGGGATCTGCGAACACCGGGGAGCTGTTTTTT.

This clone was observed a single time. CDR3 sequence (DNA): TGCGCCAGCAGCCCCGGACAGGGAAGCAATCAGCCCCAGCATTTT. Translation gives CASSPGQGSNQPQHF. This chain uses TRBV5-1 with TRBJ1-5; TRBD1 matches at 8 bases. Germline CDR1 reads SGHRS; CDR2 reads YFSETQ. This CDR3 has 15 amino acids. Trimming at V came to 4 bases and at J to 1 base, leaving 4 bases not matched to a gene.

The chain couples TRBV11-2 to TRBJ2-5; unclear D gene. The CDR3 is made up of 15 amino acids. V gave up 2 bases and J gave up 9 bases, with 19 bases separating them. Germline CDR1 reads SGHAT; CDR2 reads FQNNGV. CDR3 nucleotides: TGTGCCAGCAGCTTAACACTCGTGACACCTCATTCCCAGTACTTC. Amino acids: CASSLTLVTPHSQYF.

V and J are TRBV9 and TRBJ2-7; the D gene is possibly TRBD2 (6 bases). Germline-derived CDR1 and CDR2 are SGDLS and YYNGEE. V gave up 0 bases and J gave up 0 bases, with 10 bases separating them. The length of the CDR3 is 15 residues. The CDR3 region is CASSVDPSVSYEQYF. In nucleotides, the CDR3 is TGTGCCAGCAGCGTAGATCCTAGCGTCTCCTACGAGCAGTACTTC.